This T cell receptor (beta chain) was identified in a study of blood T cell repertoires in COVID-19 (dated by TCRdb to the early 2020s). In terms of the full investigation: Samples from collaborators originated in the United States, Italy and Spain and spanned both the acute and convalescent phases of COVID-19. The prospective study material was composed of cDNA or gDNA derived from T cells, B-cell-depleted T cells, or PBMCs. Subjects who had been exposed to COVID-19, were actively infected with it, or had recovered from it provided the deeply sampled blood TCRbeta repertoires that made up the dataset. The repertoires were released in a freely available public database meant as a resource for research on the immune response to SARS-CoV-2. Samples came from the ongoing ImmuneRACE study (first 160 participants) plus 1,254 subjects from 6 global collaborators. The sample metadata nearly always contained a de-identified subject ID, COVID-19 status, age in years and sex. Where available, HLA class I and class II types were obtained from metadata supplied by the sample provider rather than from assay-based typing.

Comments on this clone: Its antigen has not been determined. No much larger clone exists at a distance of one base, and base qualities are not known.

Each collaborating institution followed its own protocols to collect whole blood in K2EDTA tubes. For TCRbeta analysis, collaborators shipped samples as frozen whole blood, isolated PBMCs, or DNA extracted from either of those sample types. From its cysteine to its phenylalanine, the CDR3 spans 14 amino acids. Here the CDR3 DNA is all that survives: 42 bases in frame from base 1. V is cut by 5 bases and J by 8 bases, and the space between the germline ends is 15 bases. Sequences SGHTA (CDR1) and FQGNSA (CDR2) are obtained from the germline V gene. TCRbeta CDR3 regions were amplified from genomic DNA using the immunoSEQ Assay, a bias-controlled multiplex PCR. The paper's data handling went like this. The number of nucleated cells in each sample was estimated from the amplification of reference gene primers within the assay. To quantify the absolute abundance of each unique TCRbeta CDR3 rearrangement, sequence reads were collapsed and filtered. For each sample, productive Simpson clonality was calculated as the square root of Simpson's diversity index over productive rearrangements. TCRdb stores this immuneACCESS table with in-frame sequences only. Part of the clones is absent; in the studies checked, under half of the shortfall reflects unresolved V genes, and no reason is known for the rest. V and J calls and clone size follow that table, whereas D and trimming were derived from the DNA. Present in this sample are some 87,000 clones, about 90% of which were seen just once. The ten largest clones capture roughly 15% of the sample.

The investigation overall reported the following: Clinical and demographic metadata were provided uncurated, with the amount varying by source and participant.

The sequenced sample consisted of peripheral blood. This clonotype originated in a human donor in a cohort sampled during active COVID-19. In this chain, TRBV7-2 is recombined with TRBJ1-4; perhaps TRBD1 is the D gene, with 5 bases matching. The nucleotide sequence is TGTGCCAGCAGCCCCCGGTGGGGCGAAGAAAAACTGTTTTTT. Its translation reads: CASSPRWGEEKLFF.